The 20 T cell receptor beta chains below come from one sample, sequenced in a study of T cell responses to AZD1222 COVID-19 vaccine. Profiling relied on immunoSEQ multiplex PCR, and the TCRdb table lists in-frame clones only, not all of them. The data show some 120,000 clones, with around 93% seen just once and 7.9% held by the top ten. The sample was peripheral blood, taken 28 days after the second AZD1222 dose. These receptor sequences come from an adult who received the AZD1222 COVID-19 vaccine.

The genes are TRBV7-8 and TRBJ1-2; weak D call: TRBD1 (6 bases). Deletions cut 5 bases from V and 7 bases from J, with 17 bases between. This CDR3 contains 14 residues. Germline lookup yields CDR1 SGHVS and CDR2 FQNEAQ. CDR3 sequence (DNA): TGTGCCAGCAGCCTACTGGGGGGGGGCGTTGGCTACACCTTC. Its protein product is CASSLLGGGVGYTF.

This rearrangement joins TRBV18 to TRBJ1-4, with TRBD1 matching over 10 bases. Germline V gives CDR1 KGHSH, CDR2 LQKENI. J was trimmed by 5 bases and V by 6 bases; bases with no gene match: 3. This CDR3 has 14 amino acids. The CDR3 bases are TGTGCCAGCTCTCCGGGACAGGGGAATGAAAAACTGTTTTTT. This translates into CASSPGQGNEKLFF. Full variable domain (rest looked up from reference TRBV18 and TRBJ1-4): NAGVMQNPRHLVRRRGQEARLRCSPMKGHSHVYWYRQLPEEGLKFMVYLQKENIIDESGMPKERFSAEFPKEGPSILRIQQVVRGDSAAYFCASSPGQGNEKLFFGSGTQLSVL.

This sequence joins TRBV10-3 and TRBJ1-2; TRBD1 matches 8 bases. The V and J ends lost 5 bases and 5 bases, in that order; junction bases with no gene match: 4. This CDR3 spans 13 amino acids. Germline lookup yields CDR1 ENHRY and CDR2 SYGVKD. In DNA, the CDR3 is TGTGCCATCAGTTCCGGGACAGGTTATGGCTACACCTTC. This sequence encodes CAISSGTGYGYTF.

The table lists this clone with a count of one. V and J are TRBV19 and TRBJ2-2; TRBD2 matches at 7 bases. Trimming cost V 10 bases and J 2 bases; bases outside gene matches: 4. CDR1 and CDR2 (germline): LNHDA, SQIVND (reference sequence). The CDR3 is 13 amino acids. The CDR3 sequence: CATGLLNTGELFF. The CDR3 DNA follows: TGTGCCACGGGACTACTAAACACCGGGGAGCTGTTTTTT.

This clone was seen only a few times. The CDR3 bases are TGTGCCAGCAGTCCCCACCGCGGAGCTTACGAGCAGTACTTC. It specifies CASSPHRGAYEQYF. The genes are TRBV27 and TRBJ2-7, with D unclear. This CDR3 region has 14 residues. The germline CDR1 and CDR2 sequences are MNHEY and SMNVEV (reference sequence). The V and J ends lost 5 bases and 4 bases respectively, with 15 bases between them.

This clone is a singleton in its sample. The chain recombines TRBV29-1 with TRBJ2-1, with 12 bases aligning to TRBD1. The CDR3 length is 18 residues. After removal of 5 bases from V and 6 bases from J, the junction contained 17 bases not matched to a gene. The germline V gene encodes CDR1 SQVTM and CDR2 ANQGSEA. The CDR3 is CSVSGTGGLIGLGNEQFF. The DNA of the CDR3 is TGCAGCGTTTCCGGGACAGGGGGCTTGATCGGGCTAGGCAATGAGCAGTTCTTC.

J is TRBJ1-1 and V is TRBV7-9, with no clear D. V was trimmed by 5 bases and J by 10 bases, leaving 23 bases between them. The length of the CDR3 is 15 residues. The germline V gene has CDR1 SEHNR and CDR2 FQNEAQ (reference sequence). CDR3 loop: CASSLIGPQDSRAFF. For the CDR3, the DNA is TGTGCCAGCAGCCTTATAGGACCGCAGGATTCAAGAGCTTTCTTT.

The rearrangement links TRBV19 to TRBJ1-1; 10 nucleotides line up with TRBD1. Trimming removed 5 bases from V and 1 base from J; junction bases left unmatched: 4. Per the germline V gene, CDR1 is LNHDA and CDR2 is SQIVND (reference sequence). This CDR3 has 15 amino acids. The CDR3 DNA reads TGTGCCAGTAGTCAACGGACAGGGGGGAACACTGAAGCTTTCTTT. This encodes CASSQRTGGNTEAFF.

The chain combines TRBV28 with TRBJ2-4, with D possibly being TRBD1 (5 bases). The V gene lost 5 bases and the J gene lost 1 base, with 18 bases spanning the gap. The CDR3 is 17 residues long. Per the germline V gene, CDR1 is MDHEN and CDR2 is SYDVKM. CDR3 nucleotide sequence: TGTGCCAGCAGTCCTCAGACAGAGGTGCACGCCAAAAACATTCAGTACTTC. Translation gives CASSPQTEVHAKNIQYF.

The chain links TRBV10-1 to TRBJ1-1, with a weak D call TRBD1 (6 bases). The germline gives CDR1 WNHNN, CDR2 SYGVQD (reference sequence). V shed 3 bases and J shed 4 bases, with 12 bases lying between them. CDR3 size: 14 residues. The CDR3 loop is CASSEQQGFTEAFF. CDR3 nucleotides: TGCGCCAGCAGTGAACAACAGGGATTCACTGAAGCTTTCTTT.

The chain is built from TRBV19 and TRBJ2-7; 7 bases map to TRBD1. CDR1 is LNHDA, CDR2 SQIVND, per germline (reference sequence). Trimming removed 2 bases from V and 4 bases from J; junction bases left unmatched: 8. This CDR3 has 15 residues. The CDR3 here is CASSIRPGGSYEQYF. CDR3 bases: TGTGCCAGTAGTATAAGGCCAGGGGGTTCGTACGAGCAGTACTTC.

The rearrangement joins TRBV27 to TRBJ2-3; D gene uncertain. V lost 4 bases and J 4 bases, leaving 12 bases between the germline ends. The CDR3 loop spans 14 amino acids. Germline CDR1 and CDR2: MNHEY and SMNVEV (reference sequence). The DNA of the CDR3 is TGTGCCAGCAGTTCCACCATGGTCCCAGATACGCAGTATTTT. This translates into CASSSTMVPDTQYF.

This clone was detected once. The rearrangement links TRBV19 to TRBJ2-3; D unclear. The V end lost 10 bases, the J end lost 0 bases, and 14 bases lay between the germline ends. The length of the CDR3 is 14 residues. CDR1 is LNHDA, CDR2 SQIVND, per germline (reference sequence). CDR3 coding DNA: TGTGCCACCTTGTCTGGCGATAGCACAGATACGCAGTATTTT. This codes for CATLSGDSTDTQYF.

This rearrangement joins TRBV27 to TRBJ1-6; D is unclear. CDR1 and CDR2 (germline): MNHEY, SMNVEV (reference sequence). Between the trimmed V and J ends, which lost 8 bases and 5 bases, there was a span of 13 bases. The CDR3 consists of 14 residues. This CDR3 reads CASSQQSNNSPLHF. CDR3 DNA: TGTGCCAGCTCCCAACAGTCAAATAATTCACCCCTCCACTTT.

V and J are TRBV5-1 and TRBJ1-5; D remains unclear. Germline V gene sequence: CDR1 SGHRS, CDR2 YFSETQ. The V end was cut by 7 bases, the J end by 4 bases, with 12 bases between. This CDR3 is 13 amino acids long. The CDR3 region is CASSPTPNQPQHF. In nucleotides, the CDR3 is TGCGCCAGCTCCCCAACACCTAATCAGCCCCAGCATTTT.

V and J are TRBV28 and TRBJ2-1; TRBD2 is a possible D gene (6 bases). CDR1 MDHEN and CDR2 SYDVKM come from the germline V gene. This CDR3 has 16 residues. V was cut by 8 bases and J by 0 bases, with 17 bases left in between. CDR3 region: CASDAGRAISYNEQFF. The CDR3, as DNA: TGTGCCAGCGACGCGGGACGTGCGATCTCCTACAATGAGCAGTTCTTC.

The gene calls are TRBV29-1 and TRBJ1-4, with TRBD1 matching 11 bases. Germline V lookup: CDR1 SQVTM, CDR2 ANQGSEA. The V and J ends lost 4 bases and 0 bases, in that order; junction bases with no gene match: 1. This CDR3 is 15 amino acids long. CDR3 sequence reads: CSVAGQGATNEKLFF. The CDR3 nucleotides read TGCAGCGTTGCGGGACAGGGGGCAACTAATGAAAAACTGTTTTTT.

This clone was recorded only once. The rearrangement joins TRBV6-5 to TRBJ2-4, with no clear D. The CDR3 spans 11 residues. V was shortened by 6 bases and J by 8 bases, with 8 bases between the two germline ends. CDR1 and CDR2 (germline): MNHEY, SVGAGI. The CDR3 region has the DNA TGTGCCAGCAGCCTTTATCACATTCAGTACTTC. This translates into CASSLYHIQYF.

The rearrangement uses TRBV3-1 (or the pseudogene TRBV3-2) and TRBJ2-7; D is possibly TRBD1 (6 bases). Trimming cost V 3 bases and J 3 bases, with 12 bases left between them. Germline V gene data show CDR1 as LGHDT and CDR2 as YNNKEL (reference sequence). This CDR3 is 14 amino acids long. The CDR3 region has the DNA TGTGCCAGCAGCCATTCGACAGGAAGCTACGAGCAGTACTTC. Translating gives CASSHSTGSYEQYF.

This chain joins TRBV29-1 and TRBJ2-2, with D hard to call. The germline V and J ends were trimmed by 3 bases and 0 bases, with 14 bases remaining between them. Germline CDR1 is SQVTM and CDR2 is ANQGSEA. The CDR3 is 16 amino acids. As DNA, the CDR3 is TGCAGCGTTGATGGTATTGGGCCAGCGAACACCGGGGAGCTGTTTTTT. Its protein product is CSVDGIGPANTGELFF.